A single sample is the source of the 19 T cell receptor beta chains below, sequenced in a study of T cells after yellow fever vaccination. Each CDR3 protein is one row after TCRdb ran MiXCR on the 5' RACE reads. The table lists roughly 520,000 distinct CDR3 sequences, just over 20% of them singletons. Sequencing used PBMCs, obtained around 3 weeks after the first yellow fever vaccination. Receptors originate from a man between 18 and 29 years old who received the YFV17D yellow fever vaccine.

CDR3 nucleotide sequence: TGTGCCAGCAGCCAAGCTCTGGAGGGCCGGCAGTACGTC. Amino acid sequence: CASSQALEGRQYV. The chain combines TRBV3-1 with TRBJ2-7, with D tentatively TRBD2 (6 bases). Per germline, CDR1 LGHDT and CDR2 YNNKEL (reference sequence). V was shortened by 1 base and J by 9 bases, with 13 bases between the two germline ends. This CDR3 spans 13 amino acids.

This clonotype turned up a few times. The rearrangement links TRBV28 to TRBJ1-2, with 7 bases that match TRBD1. CDR3 length: 14 amino acids. CDR1 and CDR2 (germline): MDHEN, SYDVKM. V trimming: 5 bases; J trimming: 4 bases; junction bases outside the gene matches: 7. The CDR3 coding sequence is TGTGCCAGCAGTCTGGCGGACAGGCTCTATGGCTACACCTTC. It yields the protein CASSLADRLYGYTF.

This clonotype was recorded at least ten times. The chain uses TRBV5-1 and TRBJ2-7; 8 bases match TRBD1. Germline loops: CDR1 SGHRS, CDR2 YFSETQ. V lost 1 base, J lost 0 bases, and 15 bases stayed unmatched. CDR3 length: 19 amino acids. The CDR3 region has the DNA TGCGCCAGCAGCTTGTATAGTGCTGGGACAGGTGATGGCTCCTACGAGCAGTACTTC. It is translated as CASSLYSAGTGDGSYEQYF.

The chain combines TRBV28 with TRBJ2-6; D is undetermined. Per germline, CDR1 MDHEN and CDR2 SYDVKM. This CDR3 is built from 16 residues. The V end was cut by 6 bases, the J end by 1 base, with 13 bases between. CDR3 sequence: CASREAGRSGANVLTF. CDR3 bases: TGTGCCAGCAGAGAAGCCGGTCGTTCTGGGGCCAACGTCCTGACTTTC.

This clonotype was detected ten times or more. CDR3 bases: TGTGCCAGCAGTCGAACCGGGTTTCCGCAGCGGTTGAACACTGAAGCTTTCTTT. This gives the protein CASSRTGFPQRLNTEAFF. The chain employs TRBV7-9 and TRBJ1-1; D remains unclear. With 6 bases removed from V and 0 bases from J, the gap between germline ends came to 23 bases. CDR1 and CDR2 (germline): SEHNR, FQNEAQ (reference sequence). This CDR3 region has 18 residues.

This clonotype has just a few counts. The chain links TRBV7-9 to TRBJ2-7; D is unresolved. The length of the CDR3 is 14 residues. Trimming cost V 5 bases and J 5 bases, with 16 bases left between them. The germline CDR1 and CDR2 sequences are SEHNR and FQNEAQ (reference sequence). The CDR3 coding sequence is TGTGCCAGCAGCACCCCTTATGGGTTGGACGAGCAGTACTTC. This sequence encodes CASSTPYGLDEQYF.

This clonotype was seen a few times. The V gene is TRBV12-3 or TRBV12-4, the J gene TRBJ2-7; 8 positions match TRBD1. The CDR3 is 14 amino acids. J gave up 7 bases and V 3 bases, and 8 bases lay outside the gene matches. CDR3 DNA sequence: TGTGCCAGCAGTTTTGAAGACAGGGGATCGGAGCAGTACTTC. Its protein product is CASSFEDRGSEQYF.

The chain uses TRBV29-1 and TRBJ1-2; no clear D. Germline V gives CDR1 SQVTM, CDR2 ANQGSEA. The V gene lost 0 bases and the J gene lost 2 bases, with 10 bases spanning the gap. The CDR3 is 14 residues long. The CDR3 region is CSVEDPRRNYGYTF. Written as DNA, the CDR3 is TGCAGCGTTGAAGATCCCCGCAGGAACTATGGCTACACCTTC.

This clonotype was detected only once. CDR3 protein: CSASGGARTGELFF. For the CDR3, the DNA is TGCAGTGCCAGTGGGGGGGCCCGGACCGGGGAGCTGTTTTTT. The rearrangement links TRBV20-1 to TRBJ2-2, with D perhaps matching TRBD2 (7 bases). V was trimmed by 6 bases and J by 5 bases, leaving 16 bases between them. The CDR3 totals 14 residues. Germline values: CDR1 DFQATT, CDR2 SNEGSKA (reference sequence).

V usage is TRBV7-3 and J usage is TRBJ1-1, with a tentative D call TRBD1 (6 bases). Germline V lookup: CDR1 SGHTA, CDR2 FQGTGA. This CDR3 is 15 amino acids long. V was trimmed by 5 bases and J by 2 bases, leaving 15 bases between them. The CDR3 bases are TGTGCCAGCAGCGTGAACCTGGGGGGCAACACTGAAGCTTTCTTT. This sequence encodes CASSVNLGGNTEAFF.

A few counts support this clonotype. The V gene is TRBV2, the J gene TRBJ2-5; perhaps TRBD1 as D (5 bases). The V gene's germline CDR1 is SNHLY and CDR2 FYNNEI. V was cut by 0 bases and J by 4 bases, with 12 bases left in between. This CDR3 is built from 15 residues. CDR3 sequence reads: CASSEASGYGETQYF. In DNA, the CDR3 is TGTGCCAGCAGTGAAGCGTCAGGGTACGGAGAGACCCAGTACTTC.

This clonotype has more than one count but fewer than ten. The chain uses TRBV5-1 and TRBJ1-4, with TRBD1 matching over 7 bases. The V and J ends lost 0 bases and 12 bases, in that order; junction bases with no gene match: 2. Germline CDR1 is SGHRS and CDR2 is YFSETQ. This CDR3 comprises 12 residues. DNA of the CDR3: TGCGCCAGCAGCTTGGGGGGGACAGAACTGTTTTTT. Its protein product is CASSLGGTELFF.

CDR3 nucleotides: TGCGCCAGCAGCCAAGGATCAGGGGGCCAGGTCGACACAGATACGCAGTATTTT. As protein: CASSQGSGGQVDTDTQYF. The V and J genes are TRBV4-3 and TRBJ2-3; 8 bases map to TRBD1. CDR3 length: 18 amino acids. The germline V gene has CDR1 LGHNA and CDR2 YSLEER. J gave up 2 bases and V 1 base, and 11 bases lay outside the gene matches.

V and J are TRBV6-2 or TRBV6-3 and TRBJ2-1; D tentatively reads TRBD1 or TRBD2 (5 bases each). The ends were cut back, 7 bases at V and 9 bases at J, with 16 bases in the middle. Germline V CDR1 and CDR2: MNHEY, SVGEGT. This CDR3 has 13 amino acids. CDR3 in amino acids: CASTPDPGAEQFF. The CDR3 nucleotides read TGTGCCAGCACCCCAGATCCCGGGGCTGAGCAGTTCTTC.

This clonotype showed up just a few times. The chain is built from TRBV6-5 and TRBJ2-5; possibly TRBD1 or TRBD2 for D (5 bases each). Germline-derived CDR1 and CDR2 are MNHEY and SVGAGI. This CDR3 is 13 amino acids long. Trimming removed 10 bases at V and 2 bases at J, with 14 bases between. The CDR3 here is CATGPRGQETQYF. The CDR3 bases are TGTGCCACCGGACCGAGGGGTCAAGAGACCCAGTACTTC.

This clonotype was picked up a small number of times. J is TRBJ1-6 and V is TRBV4-1; D gene unclear. The germline V and J ends were trimmed by 1 base and 14 bases, with 15 bases remaining between them. The CDR3 loop spans 14 amino acids. Germline assignment: CDR1 MGHRA and CDR2 YSYEKL. CDR3 residues: CASSQVPGRESLHF. CDR3 sequence (DNA): TGCGCCAGCAGCCAAGTCCCGGGGAGGGAATCCCTCCACTTT.

The chain employs TRBV19 and TRBJ2-1, with 9 nucleotides matching TRBD1. The CDR3 spans 15 residues. CDR1 is LNHDA and CDR2 is SQIVND in the germline V gene (reference sequence). V shed 9 bases and J 4 bases; nucleotides not matched to a gene: 10. The CDR3 region is CASCLGTGRYNEQFF. The DNA of the CDR3 is TGTGCCAGCTGTCTGGGGACAGGGCGATACAATGAGCAGTTCTTC.

The chain links TRBV29-1 to TRBJ1-1; 10 nucleotides align to TRBD1. V was pared by 6 bases and J by 7 bases, with 8 bases of the junction left unmatched. Germline V gene lookup returns CDR1 SQVTM and CDR2 ANQGSEA. The CDR3 has 13 residues. The CDR3, as DNA: TGCAGCGTGGCCGGGACAGGGGCCCGTGAAGCTTTCTTT. This codes for CSVAGTGAREAFF.

This chain joins TRBV6-5 and TRBJ2-5; unclear D gene. The germline V gene encodes CDR1 MNHEY and CDR2 SVGAGI. The CDR3 spans 14 residues. V lost 2 bases, J lost 5 bases, and 12 bases lay in between. The CDR3 spells CASSYRITGETQYF. In nucleotides, the CDR3 is TGTGCCAGCAGTTACAGGATAACCGGGGAGACCCAGTACTTC.